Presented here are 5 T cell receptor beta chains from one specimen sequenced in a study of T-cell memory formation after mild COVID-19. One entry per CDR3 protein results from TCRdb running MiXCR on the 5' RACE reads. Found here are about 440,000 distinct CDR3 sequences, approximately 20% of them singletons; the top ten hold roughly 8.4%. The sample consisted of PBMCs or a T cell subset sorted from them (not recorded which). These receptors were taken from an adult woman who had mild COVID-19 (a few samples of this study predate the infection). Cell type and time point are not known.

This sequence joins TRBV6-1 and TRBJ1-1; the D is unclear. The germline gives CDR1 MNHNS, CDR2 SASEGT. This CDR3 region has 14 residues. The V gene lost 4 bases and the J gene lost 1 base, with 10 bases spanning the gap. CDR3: CASSALTGNTEAFF. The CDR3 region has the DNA TGTGCCAGCAGTGCACTTACGGGGAACACTGAAGCTTTCTTT.

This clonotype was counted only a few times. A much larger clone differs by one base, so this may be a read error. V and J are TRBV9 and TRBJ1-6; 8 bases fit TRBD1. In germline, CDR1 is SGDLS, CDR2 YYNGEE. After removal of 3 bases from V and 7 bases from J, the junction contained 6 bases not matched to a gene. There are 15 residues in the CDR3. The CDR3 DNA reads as TGTGCCAGCAGCGCCCGGACAGGGTTGAATTCACCCCTCCACTTT. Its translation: CASSARTGLNSPLHF.

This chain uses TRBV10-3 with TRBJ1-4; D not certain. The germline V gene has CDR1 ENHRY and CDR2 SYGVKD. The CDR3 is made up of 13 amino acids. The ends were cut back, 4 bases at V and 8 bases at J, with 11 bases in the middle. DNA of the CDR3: TGTGCCATCAGTGTAGAGGGCAGGGAAAAACTGTTTTTT. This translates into CAISVEGREKLFF.

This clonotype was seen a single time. The CDR3 DNA follows: TGTGCCAGCAGCCAATCGACAGTAACTTGGAACACCGGGGAGCTGTTTTTT. Protein sequence: CASSQSTVTWNTGELFF. The rearrangement links TRBV3-1 to TRBJ2-2; a weak D match, TRBD1 (5 bases). The CDR3 has 17 residues. Germline-derived CDR1 and CDR2 are LGHDT and YNNKEL (reference sequence). V lost 2 bases to trimming and J lost 1 base, with 14 bases between them. Full variable domain (rest looked up from reference TRBV3-1 and TRBJ2-2): DTAVSQTPKYLVTQMGNDKSIKCEQNLGHDTMYWYKQDSKKFLKIMFSYNNKELIINETVPNRFSPKSPDKAHLNLHINSLELGDSAVYFCASSQSTVTWNTGELFFGEGSRLTVL.

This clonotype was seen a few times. The CDR3 region has the DNA TGCAGTGCTAGAGATCTTCCCGGACCATCAACTAGCACAGATACGCAGTATTTT. Translated, it gives CSARDLPGPSTSTDTQYF. The chain has TRBV20-1 and TRBJ2-3; no firm D call. The CDR3 is 18 residues long. The ends were cut back, 0 bases at V and 0 bases at J, with 19 bases in the middle. Germline assignment: CDR1 DFQATT and CDR2 SNEGSKA (reference sequence).